Shown below are 20 T cell receptor beta chains from a single sample sequenced in a study of blood T cell repertoires in COVID-19. Data came from immunoSEQ multiplex PCR; TCRdb stores just in-frame clones and leaves some out. The repertoire holds about 98,000 clones, with roughly 80% as singletons. The specimen was peripheral blood. These receptors came from a man between 65 and 80 years old with active or convalescent COVID-19.

This sequence joins TRBV25-1 and TRBJ1-1; 7 bases align to TRBD1. V was clipped by 4 bases and J by 2 bases; unmatched bases: 10. CDR3 length: 16 amino acids. Germline values: CDR1 MGHDK, CDR2 SYGVNS. The CDR3 reads CASSGQGHSLNTEAFF. The CDR3 nucleotides are TGTGCCAGCAGTGGACAGGGCCATTCCCTCAACACTGAAGCTTTCTTT.

This clone was recorded a few times. The chain has TRBV11-3 and TRBJ2-1, with D perhaps matching TRBD1 (5 bases). This CDR3 has 16 residues. Deletions cut 0 bases from V and 0 bases from J, with 9 bases between. The germline CDR1 and CDR2 sequences are SGHNT and YENEEA. For the CDR3, the DNA is TGTGCCAGCAGCTTAGAAGGGGCTAGCTCCTACAATGAGCAGTTCTTC. It is translated as CASSLEGASSYNEQFF.

The rearrangement links TRBV7-9 to TRBJ2-3; tentative D call: TRBD2 (5 bases). This CDR3 region has 15 residues. CDR1 and CDR2 (germline): SEHNR, FQNEAQ (reference sequence). V was clipped by 1 base and J by 2 bases, with 10 bases between them. DNA for the CDR3: TGTGCCAGCAGCTTAGGTGACTATATCACAGATACGCAGTATTTT. It translates to CASSLGDYITDTQYF. The full variable domain, in which reference TRBV7-9 and TRBJ2-3 provide the parts outside the CDR3, is DTGVSQNPRHKITKRGQNVTFRCDPISEHNRLYWYRQTLGQGPEFLTYFQNEAQLEKSRLLSDRFSAERPKGSFSTLEIQRTEQGDSAMYLCASSLGDYITDTQYFGPGTRLTVL.

V is TRBV11-2 and J is TRBJ2-7; a weak D match, TRBD2 (7 bases). Per the germline V gene, CDR1 is SGHAT and CDR2 is FQNNGV. The V gene lost 6 bases and the J gene lost 5 bases, with 17 bases spanning the gap. This CDR3 is 14 amino acids long. The CDR3 bases are TGTGCCAGCAGTTGGTGGGGGGGCCTGAACGAGCAGTACTTC. Translation: CASSWWGGLNEQYF.

This chain links TRBV7-9 with TRBJ2-7, with 7 bases that match TRBD1. The J segment lost 3 bases and the V segment lost 5 bases, leaving 7 bases of the junction unmatched. Germline V gene lookup returns CDR1 SEHNR and CDR2 FQNEAQ (reference sequence). The CDR3 sequence is 14 residues long. The CDR3 spells CASSTTGVGYEQYF. For the CDR3, the DNA is TGTGCCAGCAGCACTACAGGGGTAGGCTACGAGCAGTACTTC.

The V call is TRBV18, the J call TRBJ1-3; 7 nucleotides agree with TRBD1. In germline, CDR1 is KGHSH, CDR2 LQKENI. This CDR3 spans 16 amino acids. The ends lost 6 bases at V and 0 bases at J; junction bases unmatched: 8. CDR3 amino acids: CASSHGQVRSGNTIYF. The CDR3, as DNA: TGTGCCAGCTCCCACGGACAGGTTCGCTCTGGAAACACCATATATTTT.

This chain connects TRBV27 to TRBJ1-5, with 10 bases lining up with TRBD1. V was clipped by 5 bases and J by 3 bases; unmatched bases: 7. CDR1 and CDR2 (germline): MNHEY, SMNVEV (reference sequence). This CDR3 region has 16 residues. CDR3 region: CASSQTGGIVNQPQHF. CDR3 DNA: TGTGCCAGCAGTCAGACAGGGGGCATTGTCAATCAGCCCCAGCATTTT.

This chain links TRBV24-1 with TRBJ2-5; possibly TRBD1 for D (7 bases). V shed 12 bases and J shed 3 bases, with 22 bases lying between them. The CDR3 runs to 15 residues. Per germline, CDR1 KGHDR and CDR2 SFDVKD. DNA of the CDR3: TGTGCCCCCGAGGGGGCGGGGAAATACAAAGAGACCCAGTACTTC. Amino acid sequence: CAPEGAGKYKETQYF.

The chain combines TRBV7-6 with TRBJ2-1, with 10 nucleotides matching TRBD1. Germline CDR1 is SGHVS and CDR2 is FNYEAQ. The CDR3 length is 17 residues. Trimming took 2 bases from V and 4 from J; bases not matched to a gene: 8. CDR3 in amino acids: CASSLIPGTGAYNEQFF. For the CDR3, the DNA is TGTGCCAGCAGCTTAATACCCGGGACAGGGGCGTACAATGAGCAGTTCTTC.

The rearrangement uses TRBV11-2 and TRBJ2-5, with D maybe TRBD2 (6 bases). This CDR3 has 15 amino acids. V was trimmed by 3 bases and J by 5 bases, leaving 16 bases between them. CDR1 is SGHAT and CDR2 is FQNNGV in the germline V gene. The CDR3 sequence is CASSFFRGGVETQYF. The CDR3 region has the DNA TGTGCCAGCAGCTTCTTTCGGGGCGGGGTTGAGACCCAGTACTTC. Full variable domain (rest looked up from reference TRBV11-2 and TRBJ2-5): EAGVAQSPRYKIIEKRQSVAFWCNPISGHATLYWYQQILGQGPKLLIQFQNNGVVDDSQLPKDRFSAERLKGVDSTLKIQPAKLEDSAVYLCASSFFRGGVETQYFGPGTRLLVL.

V usage is TRBV5-1 and J usage is TRBJ1-6, with unresolved D. Germline values: CDR1 SGHRS, CDR2 YFSETQ. Trimming removed 3 bases from V and 7 bases from J, with 11 bases in between. The CDR3 is 14 residues long. The CDR3 sequence: CASSSPEANSPLHF. Here the CDR3 DNA reads TGCGCCAGCAGCTCGCCGGAGGCGAATTCACCCCTCCACTTT. The entire variable domain, with the rest obtained from reference TRBV5-1 and TRBJ1-6, is as follows: KAGVTQTPRYLIKTRGQQVTLSCSPISGHRSVSWYQQTPGQGLQFLFEYFSETQRNKGNFPGRFSGRQFSNSRSEMNVSTLELGDSALYLCASSSPEANSPLHFGNGTRLTVT.

The chain employs TRBV30 and TRBJ1-2, with D perhaps TRBD1 (5 bases). Trimming stripped 0 bases from V and 5 bases from J, with 10 bases between. Per the germline V gene, CDR1 is GTSNPN and CDR2 is SVGIG (reference sequence). The CDR3 sequence is 13 residues long. The CDR3 region is CAWSVPGFYGYTF. In DNA, the CDR3 is TGTGCCTGGAGTGTCCCAGGGTTTTATGGCTACACCTTC.

This chain connects TRBV12-3 or TRBV12-4 to TRBJ1-4; D perhaps matches TRBD1 (5 bases). Deletions cut 8 bases from V and 5 bases from J, with 12 bases between. CDR3 length: 13 residues. CDR3 nucleotides: TGTGCCAGCGCGGGGGTCAGGAATGAAAAACTGTTTTTT. It is translated as CASAGVRNEKLFF.

This clone was observed a handful of times. The chain couples TRBV11-3 to TRBJ2-1, with D perhaps TRBD2 (7 bases). V lost 0 bases, J lost 9 bases, and 12 bases lay in between. CDR1 and CDR2 (germline): SGHNT, YENEEA. The CDR3 runs to 14 residues. Written as DNA, the CDR3 is TGTGCCAGCAGCTTAGAAGGGGAGGGGGGTGAGCAGTTCTTC. Its translation is CASSLEGEGGEQFF.

This clone was found a few times. The CDR3 here is CASSLTSSGGTPTDTQYF. In DNA, the CDR3 is TGTGCCAGCAGCTTAACTTCTAGCGGGGGAACACCCACAGATACGCAGTATTTT. The genes are TRBV7-6 and TRBJ2-3; 10 bases map to TRBD2. The CDR3 length is 18 residues. The J segment lost 2 bases and the V segment lost 2 bases, leaving 10 bases of the junction unmatched. Germline CDR1 and CDR2: SGHVS and FNYEAQ.

The rearrangement links TRBV27 to TRBJ2-3; possibly TRBD1 for D (6 bases). Trimming stripped 5 bases from V and 5 bases from J, with 17 bases between. Germline CDR1 reads MNHEY; CDR2 reads SMNVEV (reference sequence). This CDR3 comprises 15 residues. The CDR3 bases are TGTGCCAGCAGTCCTTTACTAGGGGGTGGAGATACGCAGTATTTT. Translation gives CASSPLLGGGDTQYF.

This chain uses TRBV18 with TRBJ1-2; 9 nucleotides line up with TRBD1. The junction had 4 bases not matched to a gene; V was cut back by 2 bases and J by 6 bases. The CDR3 spans 14 residues. Germline-derived CDR1 and CDR2 are KGHSH and LQKENI. DNA of the CDR3: TGTGCCAGCTCACCAGCGGGACAGGGAAATGGCTACACCTTC. Translation gives CASSPAGQGNGYTF.

The rearrangement joins TRBV2 to TRBJ1-1, with D possibly TRBD1 on 5 matching bases. This CDR3 spans 15 amino acids. Germline V gene sequence: CDR1 SNHLY, CDR2 FYNNEI. V was clipped by 7 bases and J by 1 base, with 16 bases between them. The CDR3 is CASTEDGGKNTEAFF. CDR3 sequence (DNA): TGTGCCAGCACCGAAGACGGGGGGAAGAACACTGAAGCTTTCTTT.

The chain couples TRBV7-2 to TRBJ2-2, with 7 bases identical to TRBD1. Germline values: CDR1 SGHTA, CDR2 FQGNSA. The CDR3 runs 15 residues. Trimming removed 3 bases from V and 5 bases from J; junction bases left unmatched: 6. CDR3 DNA sequence: TGTGCCAGCAGCTTGAGGGGGCAGAGGACCGGGGAGCTGTTTTTT. Its protein is CASSLRGQRTGELFF. The entire variable domain, with the rest obtained from reference TRBV7-2 and TRBJ2-2, is as follows: GAGVSQSPSNKVTEKGKDVELRCDPISGHTALYWYRQSLGQGLEFLIYFQGNSAPDKSGLPSDRFSAERTGGSVSTLTIQRTQQEDSAVYLCASSLRGQRTGELFFGEGSRLTVL.

The genes are TRBV27 and TRBJ1-1, with 7 positions matching TRBD1. CDR1 and CDR2 (germline): MNHEY, SMNVEV (reference sequence). The CDR3 sequence is 12 residues long. The V and J ends lost 8 bases and 10 bases, in that order; junction bases with no gene match: 10. The CDR3 nucleotides are TGTGCCAGCCAATCCCAGGGGGGTCGAGCTTTCTTT. Translating it yields CASQSQGGRAFF.